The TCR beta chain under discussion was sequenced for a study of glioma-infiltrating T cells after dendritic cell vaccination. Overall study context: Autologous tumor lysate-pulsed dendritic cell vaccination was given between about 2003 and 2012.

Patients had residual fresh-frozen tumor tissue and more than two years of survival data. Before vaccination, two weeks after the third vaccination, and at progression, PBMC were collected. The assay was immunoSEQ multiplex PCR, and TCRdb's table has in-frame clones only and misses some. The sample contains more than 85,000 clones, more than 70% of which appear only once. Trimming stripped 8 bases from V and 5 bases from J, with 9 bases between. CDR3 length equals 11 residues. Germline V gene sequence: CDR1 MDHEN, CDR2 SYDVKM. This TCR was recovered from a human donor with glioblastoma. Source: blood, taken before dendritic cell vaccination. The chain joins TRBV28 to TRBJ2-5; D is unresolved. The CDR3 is CASDSQETQYF. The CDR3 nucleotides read TGTGCCAGCGACTCTCAGGAGACCCAGTACTTC.